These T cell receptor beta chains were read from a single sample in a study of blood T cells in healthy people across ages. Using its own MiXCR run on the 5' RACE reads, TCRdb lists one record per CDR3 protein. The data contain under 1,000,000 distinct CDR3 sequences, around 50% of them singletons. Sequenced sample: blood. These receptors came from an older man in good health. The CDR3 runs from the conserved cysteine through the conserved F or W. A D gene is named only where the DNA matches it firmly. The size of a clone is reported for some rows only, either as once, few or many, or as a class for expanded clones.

CDR3 protein: CSAGLAGDNAYEQYF; CDR3 DNA: TGCAGTGCCGGACTAGCGGGGGACAACGCCTACGAGCAGTACTTC; clone size: NA; J gene: TRBJ2-7; D gene: TRBD2; V gene: TRBV20-1
CDR3 protein: CASSLASSGRKQETQYF; CDR3 DNA: TGTGCCAGCAGCTTAGCGTCGAGCGGGAGGAAACAAGAGACCCAGTACTTC; clone size: NA; J gene: TRBJ2-5; D gene: TRBD2; V gene: TRBV7-2
CDR3 protein: CASSPDRGEQYF; CDR3 DNA: TGTGCCAGCAGCCCCGATCGGGGCGAGCAGTACTTC; clone size: medium-sized; J gene: TRBJ2-7; D gene: NA; V gene: TRBV18
CDR3 protein: CASSELWGGSLDTQYF; CDR3 DNA: TGTGCCAGCAGTGAATTGTGGGGGGGCTCCTTAGATACGCAGTATTTT; clone size: NA; J gene: TRBJ2-3; D gene: NA; V gene: TRBV6-1
CDR3 protein: CASRQLGTDTQYF; CDR3 DNA: TGTGCCAGCAGGCAACTAGGCACAGATACGCAGTATTTT; clone size: NA; J gene: TRBJ2-3; D gene: NA; V gene: TRBV5-6
CDR3 protein: CSVSGMRADTQYF; CDR3 DNA: TGCAGCGTTAGTGGGATGCGAGCAGATACGCAGTATTTT; clone size: many; J gene: TRBJ2-3; D gene: NA; V gene: TRBV29-1
CDR3 protein: CASWEGARFDEQFF; CDR3 DNA: TGTGCCAGTTGGGAGGGGGCGCGTTTTGATGAGCAGTTCTTC; clone size: NA; J gene: TRBJ2-1; D gene: NA; V gene: TRBV28
CDR3 protein: CASRLRTGASGNEQYF; CDR3 DNA: TGTGCCAGCAGGCTCAGGACCGGGGCTAGCGGGAATGAGCAGTACTTC; clone size: NA; J gene: TRBJ2-7; D gene: TRBD2; V gene: TRBV3-1
CDR3 protein: CASREGARRDNEQFF; CDR3 DNA: TGCGCCAGCAGAGAAGGGGCAAGGAGGGACAATGAGCAGTTCTTC; clone size: NA; J gene: TRBJ2-1; D gene: NA; V gene: TRBV5-1
CDR3 protein: CASSLAGYHYEQYF; CDR3 DNA: TGTGCCAGCAGTTTAGCGGGGTATCACTACGAGCAGTACTTC; clone size: NA; J gene: TRBJ2-7; D gene: NA; V gene: TRBV12-3/TRBV12-4
CDR3 protein: CASSNQGAAKNIQYF; CDR3 DNA: TGTGCCAGCAGTAATCAGGGGGCAGCCAAAAACATTCAGTACTTC; clone size: NA; J gene: TRBJ2-4; D gene: TRBD1; V gene: TRBV6-5
CDR3 protein: CASSSGTALYGYTF; CDR3 DNA: TGTGCCAGCAGCTCCGGGACAGCCCTATACGGCTACACCTTC; clone size: NA; J gene: TRBJ1-2; D gene: TRBD1; V gene: TRBV7-9
CDR3 protein: CASSGSPRPIYGYTF; CDR3 DNA: TGTGCCAGCAGTGGCAGCCCGAGGCCAATCTATGGCTACACCTTC; clone size: NA; J gene: TRBJ1-2; D gene: NA; V gene: TRBV25-1
CDR3 protein: CSARDRGSGNYEQFF; CDR3 DNA: TGCAGTGCTAGAGATCGGGGTAGCGGGAATTATGAGCAGTTCTTC; clone size: NA; J gene: TRBJ2-1; D gene: TRBD2; V gene: TRBV20-1
CDR3 protein: CASSFIQSAGELFF; CDR3 DNA: TGCGCCAGCAGCTTTATCCAGTCCGCGGGGGAGCTGTTTTTT; clone size: NA; J gene: TRBJ2-2; D gene: NA; V gene: TRBV5-1
CDR3 protein: CASSWRQGQNTEAFF; CDR3 DNA: TGTGCCAGCAGTTGGAGACAGGGCCAGAACACTGAAGCTTTCTTT; clone size: once; J gene: TRBJ1-1; D gene: TRBD1; V gene: TRBV7-9
CDR3 protein: CASSWGTVGSYEQYF; CDR3 DNA: TGCGCCAGCAGCTGGGGGACAGTTGGCTCCTACGAGCAGTACTTC; clone size: NA; J gene: TRBJ2-7; D gene: TRBD1; V gene: TRBV5-1
CDR3 protein: CASSGLAERYNEQFF; CDR3 DNA: TGTGCCAGCAGCGGACTAGCGGAGAGATACAATGAGCAGTTCTTC; clone size: NA; J gene: TRBJ2-1; D gene: TRBD2; V gene: TRBV7-2
CDR3 protein: CASTGSAGAHEQYF; CDR3 DNA: TGCGCCAGCACCGGCTCAGCCGGAGCCCACGAGCAGTACTTC; clone size: NA; J gene: TRBJ2-7; D gene: NA; V gene: TRBV5-1
CDR3 protein: CASSFSLAGPTDTQYF; CDR3 DNA: TGTGCCAGCAGCTTCAGTCTAGCGGGGCCCACAGATACGCAGTATTTT; clone size: NA; J gene: TRBJ2-3; D gene: TRBD2; V gene: TRBV5-6
CDR3 protein: CSAPRGRVTDTQYF; CDR3 DNA: TGCAGTGCCCCGAGGGGGAGGGTGACAGATACGCAGTATTTT; clone size: NA; J gene: TRBJ2-3; D gene: NA; V gene: TRBV20-1
CDR3 protein: CSASRAGKQFF; CDR3 DNA: TGCAGTGCTAGTAGGGCGGGGAAGCAGTTCTTC; clone size: NA; J gene: TRBJ2-1; D gene: NA; V gene: TRBV20-1
CDR3 protein: CASSMGVNEQFF; CDR3 DNA: TGTGCCAGTAGTATGGGGGTAAATGAGCAGTTCTTC; clone size: NA; J gene: TRBJ2-1; D gene: NA; V gene: TRBV19
CDR3 protein: CASSQEGRGLANQPQHF; CDR3 DNA: TGTGCCAGCAGCCAAGAGGGGCGCGGATTAGCAAATCAGCCCCAGCATTTT; clone size: few; J gene: TRBJ1-5; D gene: NA; V gene: TRBV4-2
CDR3 protein: CASSSTGLGEKLFF; CDR3 DNA: TGTGCCAGCAGTTCGACAGGTCTAGGTGAAAAACTGTTTTTT; clone size: NA; J gene: TRBJ1-4; D gene: NA; V gene: TRBV28
CDR3 protein: CSVVPDNYGYTF; CDR3 DNA: TGCAGCGTTGTACCCGACAACTATGGCTACACCTTC; clone size: few; J gene: TRBJ1-2; D gene: NA; V gene: TRBV29-1
CDR3 protein: CSVRQGIDEQYF; CDR3 DNA: TGCAGCGTCAGACAGGGTATTGACGAGCAGTACTTC; clone size: few; J gene: TRBJ2-7; D gene: TRBD1; V gene: TRBV29-1
CDR3 protein: CASSEPGNQETQYF; CDR3 DNA: TGTGCCAGCAGTGAACCAGGGAACCAAGAGACCCAGTACTTC; clone size: many; J gene: TRBJ2-5; D gene: NA; V gene: TRBV25-1
CDR3 protein: CASSPPGINNEQFF; CDR3 DNA: TGTGCCAGCTCACCACCGGGGATAAACAATGAGCAGTTCTTC; clone size: few; J gene: TRBJ2-1; D gene: NA; V gene: TRBV18
CDR3 protein: CASSVDGSPYNEQFF; CDR3 DNA: TGTGCCAGCAGCGTAGACGGGTCACCCTACAATGAGCAGTTCTTC; clone size: NA; J gene: TRBJ2-1; D gene: NA; V gene: TRBV9
CDR3 protein: CASSQGISSYEQYF; CDR3 DNA: TGCGCCAGCAGCCAAGGGATCAGCTCCTACGAGCAGTACTTC; clone size: NA; J gene: TRBJ2-7; D gene: NA; V gene: TRBV4-3
CDR3 protein: CASSLRVRGTHNEQYF; CDR3 DNA: TGTGCCAGCAGCCTAAGAGTTCGCGGGACTCACAATGAGCAGTACTTC; clone size: NA; J gene: TRBJ2-7; D gene: NA; V gene: TRBV4-2
CDR3 protein: CASSLNRGNSYEQYF; CDR3 DNA: TGTGCCAGCAGCTTAAACAGGGGGAACTCCTACGAGCAGTACTTC; clone size: NA; J gene: TRBJ2-7; D gene: TRBD1; V gene: TRBV7-2
CDR3 protein: CSARRGLAGETQYF; CDR3 DNA: TGCAGTGCTAGACGGGGACTAGCGGGAGAGACCCAGTACTTC; clone size: few; J gene: TRBJ2-5; D gene: TRBD2; V gene: TRBV20-1
CDR3 protein: CASSLSGGLVKLGYF; CDR3 DNA: TGTGCCAGCAGCTTAAGTGGAGGACTAGTTAAGCTCGGGTACTTC; clone size: NA; J gene: TRBJ2-5; D gene: TRBD2; V gene: TRBV7-2
CDR3 protein: CAISRTSTTGQQYQETQYF; CDR3 DNA: TGTGCCATCTCCCGAACATCTACGACGGGACAGCAGTACCAAGAGACCCAGTACTTC; clone size: NA; J gene: TRBJ2-5; D gene: TRBD1; V gene: TRBV10-3
CDR3 protein: CASSFGIHYGYTF; CDR3 DNA: TGTGCCAGCAGTTTCGGTATACATTATGGCTACACCTTC; clone size: NA; J gene: TRBJ1-2; D gene: NA; V gene: TRBV28
CDR3 protein: CASSVPRGYERFF; CDR3 DNA: TGTGCCAGCAGTGTCCCCAGAGGATATGAGCGGTTCTTC; clone size: NA; J gene: TRBJ2-1; D gene: NA; V gene: TRBV27
CDR3 protein: CASRDGRQGDTGELFF; CDR3 DNA: TGCGCCAGCAGGGATGGGAGACAGGGCGACACCGGGGAGCTGTTTTTT; clone size: few; J gene: TRBJ2-2; D gene: TRBD1; V gene: TRBV5-1